Listed below are T cell receptor beta chains from one sample, sequenced in a study of blood T cell repertoires in COVID-19. Sequencing used immunoSEQ multiplex PCR; TCRdb keeps in-frame clones, though not all of them. The sample includes 200,000 to 300,000 clones, around 83% of them seen just once. Sequences were obtained from peripheral blood. Every receptor here comes from a man younger than 45 who had recovered from COVID-19. The CDR3 runs from the conserved cysteine through the conserved F or W.

v_call: TRBV5-5; j_call: TRBJ2-1; cdr3_aa: CASSWDFPPNEQFF
v_call: TRBV11-2; j_call: TRBJ2-3; cdr3_aa: CASRTGRVPTDTQYF
v_call: TRBV6-5; j_call: TRBJ2-5; cdr3_aa: CASSYSRTGGFMAQYF
v_call: TRBV10-2; j_call: TRBJ1-1; cdr3_aa: CASSEFWGGTEAFF
v_call: TRBV24-1; j_call: TRBJ2-7; cdr3_aa: CARTSGVYEQYF
v_call: TRBV15; j_call: TRBJ1-2; cdr3_aa: CATSITQGVGYGYTF
v_call: TRBV5-1; j_call: TRBJ2-7; cdr3_aa: CASSFKDRGYEQYF
v_call: TRBV5-1; j_call: TRBJ1-2; cdr3_aa: CASTATGNRYGYTF
v_call: TRBV19; j_call: TRBJ2-3; cdr3_aa: CASSRRGSTDTQYF
v_call: TRBV9; j_call: TRBJ1-2; cdr3_aa: CASSPPGGSYGYTF
v_call: TRBV6-5; j_call: TRBJ2-7; cdr3_aa: CASTPGEGYEQYF
v_call: TRBV19; j_call: TRBJ1-1; cdr3_aa: CASSATGGTEAFF
v_call: TRBV12-5; j_call: TRBJ2-7; cdr3_aa: CASGRTSGGLLSYEQYF
v_call: TRBV7-9; j_call: TRBJ2-1; cdr3_aa: CASSPAGGETYNEQFF
v_call: TRBV19; j_call: TRBJ1-5; cdr3_aa: CASSDIGGQPQHF
v_call: TRBV7-9; j_call: TRBJ1-5; cdr3_aa: CASSPQTGGNQPQHF
v_call: TRBV6-1; j_call: TRBJ1-5; cdr3_aa: CASSDLEDSNQPQHF
v_call: TRBV19; j_call: TRBJ1-5; cdr3_aa: CASRDRREDQPQHF
v_call: TRBV5-4; j_call: TRBJ2-5; cdr3_aa: CASKVSTGPEETQYF
v_call: TRBV11-2; j_call: TRBJ1-5; cdr3_aa: CASSLGQGLQPQHF
v_call: TRBV6-5; j_call: TRBJ1-6; cdr3_aa: CALGQQYNSPLHF
v_call: TRBV7-6; j_call: TRBJ1-3; cdr3_aa: CASSLTGTAGNTIYF
v_call: TRBV12-1; j_call: TRBJ1-5; cdr3_aa: CASSMGRTGPPYSNQPQHF
v_call: TRBV4-2; j_call: TRBJ2-7; cdr3_aa: CASSQGIGTSSYEQYF
v_call: TRBV7-9; j_call: TRBJ1-2; cdr3_aa: CASSSTGNHYGYTF
v_call: TRBV10-2; j_call: TRBJ2-2; cdr3_aa: CASIREVGYTGELFF
v_call: TRBV3-1/TRBV3-2; j_call: TRBJ2-4; cdr3_aa: CASSQRASGGLAKNIQYF
v_call: TRBV2; j_call: TRBJ1-6; cdr3_aa: CASSERGTSYNSPLHF
v_call: TRBV10-3; j_call: TRBJ2-5; cdr3_aa: CAISDRGQETQYF
v_call: TRBV19; j_call: TRBJ1-6; cdr3_aa: CASRQGHNSPLHF
v_call: TRBV7-2; j_call: TRBJ2-5; cdr3_aa: CASSFYSTLGTQYF
v_call: TRBV5-5; j_call: TRBJ2-3; cdr3_aa: CASSLLTSSPRGNTDTQYF
v_call: TRBV7-9; j_call: TRBJ1-4; cdr3_aa: CASSSGGSGTNEKLFF
v_call: TRBV4-1; j_call: TRBJ2-7; cdr3_aa: CASSQTSLGGPGQYF
v_call: TRBV9; j_call: TRBJ2-3; cdr3_aa: CASSVGYTSTDTQYF
v_call: TRBV29-1; j_call: TRBJ1-2; cdr3_aa: CSVYTGAGYTF
v_call: TRBV4-2; j_call: TRBJ1-5; cdr3_aa: CASSHEGGIDQPQHF
v_call: TRBV7-9; j_call: TRBJ1-5; cdr3_aa: CASSLGGQENQPQHF
v_call: TRBV7-3; j_call: TRBJ2-3; cdr3_aa: CASSLGVTDTQYF
v_call: TRBV2; j_call: TRBJ1-3; cdr3_aa: CASSETGDSGNTIYF
v_call: TRBV9; j_call: TRBJ2-1; cdr3_aa: CASSALTSVYNEQFF
v_call: TRBV12-5; j_call: TRBJ2-1; cdr3_aa: CASGAGTDNNEQFF
v_call: TRBV3-1/TRBV3-2; j_call: TRBJ1-3; cdr3_aa: CASSQGPGGYGNTIYF
v_call: TRBV6-5; j_call: TRBJ1-1; cdr3_aa: CASIGQAPLNTEAFF